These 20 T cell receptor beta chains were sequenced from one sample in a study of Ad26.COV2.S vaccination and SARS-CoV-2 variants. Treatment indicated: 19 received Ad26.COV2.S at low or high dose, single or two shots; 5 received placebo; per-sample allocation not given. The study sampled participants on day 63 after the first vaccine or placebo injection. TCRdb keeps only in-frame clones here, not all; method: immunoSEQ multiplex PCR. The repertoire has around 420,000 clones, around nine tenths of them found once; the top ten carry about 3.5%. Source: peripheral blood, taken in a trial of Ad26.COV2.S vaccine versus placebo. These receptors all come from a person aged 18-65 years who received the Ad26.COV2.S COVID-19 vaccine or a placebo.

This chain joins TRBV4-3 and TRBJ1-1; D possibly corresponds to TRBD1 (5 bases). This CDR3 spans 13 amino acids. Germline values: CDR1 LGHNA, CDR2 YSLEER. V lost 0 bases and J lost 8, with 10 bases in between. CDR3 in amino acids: CASSQDVHREAFF. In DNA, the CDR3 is TGCGCCAGCAGCCAAGATGTCCACAGGGAAGCTTTCTTT.

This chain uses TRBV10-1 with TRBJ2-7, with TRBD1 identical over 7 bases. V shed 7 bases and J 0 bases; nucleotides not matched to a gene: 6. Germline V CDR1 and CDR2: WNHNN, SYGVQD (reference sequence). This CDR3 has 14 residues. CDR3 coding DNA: TGCGCCAGCAACGACAGGGCCAGCTCCTACGAGCAGTACTTC. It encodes CASNDRASSYEQYF.

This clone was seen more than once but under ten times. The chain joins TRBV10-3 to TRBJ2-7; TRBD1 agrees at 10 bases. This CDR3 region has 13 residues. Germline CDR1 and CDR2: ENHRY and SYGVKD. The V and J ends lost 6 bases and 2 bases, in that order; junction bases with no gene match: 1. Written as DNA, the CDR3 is TGTGCCATCAGGGGACAGGGGCCCTACGAGCAGTACTTC. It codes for CAIRGQGPYEQYF.

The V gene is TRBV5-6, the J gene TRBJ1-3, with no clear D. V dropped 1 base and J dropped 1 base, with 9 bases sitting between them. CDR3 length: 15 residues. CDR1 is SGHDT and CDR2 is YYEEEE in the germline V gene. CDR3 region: CASSLRLRSGNTIYF. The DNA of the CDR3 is TGTGCCAGCAGCTTGAGACTGAGGTCTGGAAACACCATATATTTT.

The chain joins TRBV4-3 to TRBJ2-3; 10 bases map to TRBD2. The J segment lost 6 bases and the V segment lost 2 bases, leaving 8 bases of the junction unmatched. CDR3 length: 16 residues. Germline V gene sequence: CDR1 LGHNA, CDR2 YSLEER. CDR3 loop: CASSQLLAGPADTQYF. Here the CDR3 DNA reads TGCGCCAGCAGCCAACTACTAGCGGGGCCTGCCGATACGCAGTATTTT.

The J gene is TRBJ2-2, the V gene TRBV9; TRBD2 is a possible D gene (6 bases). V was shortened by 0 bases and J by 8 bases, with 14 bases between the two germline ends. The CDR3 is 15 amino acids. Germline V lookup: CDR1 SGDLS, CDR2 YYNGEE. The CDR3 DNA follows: TGTGCCAGCAGCGTAGGGGGACTCTCCACGGGGGAGCTGTTTTTT. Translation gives CASSVGGLSTGELFF.

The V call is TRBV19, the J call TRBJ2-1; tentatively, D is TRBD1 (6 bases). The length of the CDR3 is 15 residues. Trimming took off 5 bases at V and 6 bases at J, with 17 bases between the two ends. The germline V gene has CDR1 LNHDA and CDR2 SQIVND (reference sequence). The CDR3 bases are TGTGCCAGTAGTCGGGGTGGGGGCCACCTCAATGAGCAGTTCTTC. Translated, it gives CASSRGGGHLNEQFF.

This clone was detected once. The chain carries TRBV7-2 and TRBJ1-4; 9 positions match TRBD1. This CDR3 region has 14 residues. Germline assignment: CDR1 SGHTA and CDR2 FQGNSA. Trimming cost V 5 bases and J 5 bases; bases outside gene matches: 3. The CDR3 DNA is TGTGCCAGCAGCCCACAGGGGGCAAATGAAAAACTGTTTTTT. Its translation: CASSPQGANEKLFF. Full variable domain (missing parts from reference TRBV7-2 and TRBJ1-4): GAGVSQSPSNKVTEKGKDVELRCDPISGHTALYWYRQSLGQGLEFLIYFQGNSAPDKSGLPSDRFSAERTGGSVSTLTIQRTQQEDSAVYLCASSPQGANEKLFFGSGTQLSVL.

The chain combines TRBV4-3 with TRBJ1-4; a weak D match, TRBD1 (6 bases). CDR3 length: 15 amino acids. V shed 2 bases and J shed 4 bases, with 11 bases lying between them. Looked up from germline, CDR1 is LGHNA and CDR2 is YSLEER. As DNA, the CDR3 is TGCGCCAGCAGCCAATCCGGACAGCGTAATGAAAAACTGTTTTTT. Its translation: CASSQSGQRNEKLFF.

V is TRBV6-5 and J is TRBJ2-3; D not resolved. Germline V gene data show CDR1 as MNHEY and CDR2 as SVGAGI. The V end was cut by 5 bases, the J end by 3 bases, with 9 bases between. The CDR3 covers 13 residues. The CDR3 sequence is CASSPPWTDTQYF. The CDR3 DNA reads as TGTGCCAGCAGTCCTCCTTGGACAGATACGCAGTATTTT.

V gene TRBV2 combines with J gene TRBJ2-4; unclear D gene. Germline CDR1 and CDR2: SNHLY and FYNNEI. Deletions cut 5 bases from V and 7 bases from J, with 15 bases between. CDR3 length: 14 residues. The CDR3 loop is CASSLNRDGNIQYF. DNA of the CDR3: TGTGCCAGCAGTTTAAATAGAGACGGGAACATTCAGTACTTC. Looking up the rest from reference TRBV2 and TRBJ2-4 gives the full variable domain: EPEVTQTPSHQVTQMGQEVILRCVPISNHLYFYWYRQILGQKVEFLVSFYNNEISEKSEIFDDQFSVERPDGSNFTLKIRSTKLEDSAMYFCASSLNRDGNIQYFGAGTRLSVL.

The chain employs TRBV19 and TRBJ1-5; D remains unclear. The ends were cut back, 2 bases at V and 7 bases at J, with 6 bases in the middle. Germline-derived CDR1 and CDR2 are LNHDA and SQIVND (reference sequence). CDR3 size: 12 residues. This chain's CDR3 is CASSIPGQPQHF. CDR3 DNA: TGTGCCAGTAGTATACCGGGGCAGCCCCAGCATTTT.

In DNA form, the CDR3 reads TGTGCCACAAGGGTCCCCGGGGGAATGAACACTGAAGCTTTCTTT. Its protein is CATRVPGGMNTEAFF. The V call is TRBV6-5, the J call TRBJ1-1; weak D call: TRBD1 (5 bases). V lost 10 bases, J lost 0 bases, and 18 bases lay in between. Germline V gene lookup returns CDR1 MNHEY and CDR2 SVGAGI. The CDR3 has 15 residues.

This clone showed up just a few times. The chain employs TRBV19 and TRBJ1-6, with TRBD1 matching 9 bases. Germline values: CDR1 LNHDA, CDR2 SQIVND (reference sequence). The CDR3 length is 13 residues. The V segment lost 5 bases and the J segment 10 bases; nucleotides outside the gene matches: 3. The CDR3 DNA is TGTGCCAGTAGTCGGGACAGGGACTCACCCCTCCACTTT. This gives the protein CASSRDRDSPLHF.

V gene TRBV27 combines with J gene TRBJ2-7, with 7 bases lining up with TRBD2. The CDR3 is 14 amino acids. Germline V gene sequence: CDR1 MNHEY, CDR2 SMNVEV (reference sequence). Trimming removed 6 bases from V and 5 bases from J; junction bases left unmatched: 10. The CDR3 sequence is CASRKQAGVDEQYF. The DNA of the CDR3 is TGTGCCAGCAGAAAACAGGCGGGGGTGGACGAGCAGTACTTC.

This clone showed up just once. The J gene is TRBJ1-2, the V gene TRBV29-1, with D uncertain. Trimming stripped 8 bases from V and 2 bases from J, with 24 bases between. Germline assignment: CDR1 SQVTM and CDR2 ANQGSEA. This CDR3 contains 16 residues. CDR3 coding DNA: TGCAGCCCCCAAGCCTTTATGCGTGACGGAAACTATGGCTACACCTTC. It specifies CSPQAFMRDGNYGYTF.

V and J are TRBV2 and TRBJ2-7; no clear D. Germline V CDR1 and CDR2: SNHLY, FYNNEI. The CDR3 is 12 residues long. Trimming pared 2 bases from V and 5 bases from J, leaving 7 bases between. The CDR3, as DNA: TGTGCCAGCAGTGAAAGACCCCACGAGCAGTACTTC. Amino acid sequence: CASSERPHEQYF.

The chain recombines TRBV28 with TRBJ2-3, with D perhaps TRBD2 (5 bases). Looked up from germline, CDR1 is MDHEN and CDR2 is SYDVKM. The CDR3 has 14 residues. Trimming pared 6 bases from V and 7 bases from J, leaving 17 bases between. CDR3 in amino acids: CASSRKVGIHTQYF. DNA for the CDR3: TGTGCCAGCAGCCGTAAGGTCGGGATCCATACGCAGTATTTT.

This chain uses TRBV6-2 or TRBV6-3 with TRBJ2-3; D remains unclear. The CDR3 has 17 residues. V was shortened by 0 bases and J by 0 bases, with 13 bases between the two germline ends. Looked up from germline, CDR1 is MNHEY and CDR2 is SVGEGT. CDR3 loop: CASSYSRMATSTDTQYF. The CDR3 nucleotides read TGTGCCAGCAGTTACTCGAGAATGGCTACTAGCACAGATACGCAGTATTTT.

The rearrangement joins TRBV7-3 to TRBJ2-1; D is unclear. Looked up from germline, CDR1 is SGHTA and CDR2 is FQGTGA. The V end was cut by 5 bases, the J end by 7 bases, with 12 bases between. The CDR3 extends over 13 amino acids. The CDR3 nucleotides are TGTGCCAGCAGCCCCCGGACCTCAAATGAGCAGTTCTTC. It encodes CASSPRTSNEQFF.